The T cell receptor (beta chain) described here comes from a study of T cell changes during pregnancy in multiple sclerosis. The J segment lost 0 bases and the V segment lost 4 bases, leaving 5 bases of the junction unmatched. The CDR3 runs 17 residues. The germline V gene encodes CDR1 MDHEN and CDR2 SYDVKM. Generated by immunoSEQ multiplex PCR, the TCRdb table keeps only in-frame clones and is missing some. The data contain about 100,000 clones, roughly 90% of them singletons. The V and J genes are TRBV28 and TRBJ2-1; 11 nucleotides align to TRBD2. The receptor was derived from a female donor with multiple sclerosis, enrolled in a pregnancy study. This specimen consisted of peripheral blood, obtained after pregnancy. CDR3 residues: CASSSGTSGSSYNEQFF. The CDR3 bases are TGTGCCAGCAGTTCTGGGACTAGCGGTAGCTCCTACAATGAGCAGTTCTTC.